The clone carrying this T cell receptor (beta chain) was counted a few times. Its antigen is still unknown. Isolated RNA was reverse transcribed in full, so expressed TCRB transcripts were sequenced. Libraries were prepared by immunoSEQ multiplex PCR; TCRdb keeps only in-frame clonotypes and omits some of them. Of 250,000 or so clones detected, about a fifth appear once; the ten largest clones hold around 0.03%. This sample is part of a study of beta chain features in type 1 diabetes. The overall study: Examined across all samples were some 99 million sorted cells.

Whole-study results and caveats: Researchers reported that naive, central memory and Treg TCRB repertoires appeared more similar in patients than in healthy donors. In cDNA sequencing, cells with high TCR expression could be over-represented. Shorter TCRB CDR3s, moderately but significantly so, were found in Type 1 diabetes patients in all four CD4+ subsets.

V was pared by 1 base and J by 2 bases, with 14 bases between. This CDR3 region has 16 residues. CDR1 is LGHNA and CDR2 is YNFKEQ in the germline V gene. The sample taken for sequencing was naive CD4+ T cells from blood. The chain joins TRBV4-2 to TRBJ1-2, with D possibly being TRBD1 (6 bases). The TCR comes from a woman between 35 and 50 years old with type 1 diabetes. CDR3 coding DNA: TGTGCCAGCAGCCAAGGCACAGGGAATAACAACTATGGCTACACCTTC. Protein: CASSQGTGNNNYGYTF.